Presented here are 26 T cell receptor beta chains from one specimen sequenced in a study of naive and memory T cell subsets. An equimolar mix of two oligonucleotides served as the beta constant-region primer for TRBC1 and TRBC2. The ligated cDNA underwent four PCR rounds using SP2 and nested alpha and beta constant-region primers. Each CDR3 protein gets one entry after TCRdb re-called the UMI-ligation and nested PCR reads with MiXCR. The table has some 30,000 distinct CDR3 sequences, approximately 17% seen once; the top ten hold 3% to 3.5%. Sequencing input: effector memory CD4+ T cells from blood. Subset here: effector memory, CD45RA- CD27-. Receptor source: a human donor in good health.

The rearrangement joins TRBV20-1 to TRBJ2-3, with 7 bases fitting TRBD2. This CDR3 has 14 residues. CDR1 and CDR2 from the germline V gene are DFQATT and SNEGSKA (reference sequence). V gave up 3 bases and J gave up 6 bases; unmatched junction bases: 9. The CDR3 loop reads CSASWLADLDTQYF. CDR3 coding DNA: TGCAGTGCTAGTTGGCTAGCGGACCTGGATACGCAGTATTTT.

This clonotype was seen ten or more times. The chain employs TRBV29-1 and TRBJ1-2; 8 bases match TRBD1. The CDR3 runs 13 residues. V was pared by 5 bases and J by 0 bases, with 2 bases of the junction left unmatched. Germline V gene lookup returns CDR1 SQVTM and CDR2 ANQGSEA. CDR3 sequence reads: CSVRTGSNYGYTF. The CDR3 DNA reads TGCAGCGTTCGGACAGGGTCTAACTATGGCTACACCTTC.

This clonotype occurred a few times. This chain links TRBV11-2 with TRBJ1-1; perhaps TRBD1 as D (6 bases). The V end lost 6 bases, the J end lost 0 bases, and 29 bases lay between the germline ends. CDR3 length: 20 residues. Looked up from germline, CDR1 is SGHAT and CDR2 is FQNNGV. The CDR3 spells CASRDLRGTLGEIMNTEAFF. As DNA, the CDR3 is TGTGCCAGCAGGGATCTTAGGGGGACTTTAGGGGAGATAATGAACACTGAAGCTTTCTTT.

At least ten counts were recorded for this clonotype. DNA for the CDR3: TGCGCCAGCAGTGCCGACGATCAAAGCACAGATACGCAGTATTTT. Translating gives CASSADDQSTDTQYF. The chain employs TRBV5-1 and TRBJ2-3; D is undetermined. The CDR3 has 15 amino acids. Germline V CDR1 and CDR2: SGHRS, YFSETQ. With 5 bases removed from V and 0 bases from J, the gap between germline ends came to 13 bases.

This rearrangement joins TRBV30 to TRBJ2-5, with D perhaps given as TRBD1 or TRBD2 (5 bases each). The CDR3 has 15 amino acids. The V end was cut by 0 bases, the J end by 5 bases, with 16 bases between. Germline assignment: CDR1 GTSNPN and CDR2 SVGIG (reference sequence). CDR3 in DNA: TGTGCCTGGAGTGTACCTTACAGGAGGTGGGAGACCCAGTACTTC. Its protein product is CAWSVPYRRWETQYF. Complete variable domain (other parts from reference TRBV30 and TRBJ2-5): SQTIHQWPATLVQPVGSPLSLECTVEGTSNPNLYWYRQAAGRGLQLLFYSVGIGQISSEVPQNLSASRPQDRQFILSSKKLLLSDSGFYLCAWSVPYRRWETQYFGPGTRLLVL.

This clonotype was picked up many times. The chain links TRBV3-1 to TRBJ2-5; TRBD1 matches 9 bases. Germline V gene sequence: CDR1 LGHDT, CDR2 YNNKEL (reference sequence). The CDR3 contains 14 residues. Trimming removed 8 bases from V and 2 bases from J; junction bases left unmatched: 6. CDR3 nucleotide sequence: TGTGCCAGCCGGGACAGGGCCACTCAAGAGACCCAGTACTTC. The encoded protein is CASRDRATQETQYF.

Notes on this clonotype: With a much larger clone just one base away, this may be a read error. The chain uses TRBV29-1 and TRBJ1-5, with 8 bases lining up with TRBD1. This CDR3 has 12 residues. Losses at the gene ends were 4 bases for V and 5 bases for J; bases not matched to a gene: 1. The germline V gene has CDR1 SQVTM and CDR2 ANQGSEA. The chain's CDR3 is CSVATGDQPQHF. In DNA, the CDR3 is TGCAGCGTTGCGACAGGGGATCAGCCCCAGCATTTT.

In regard to this clonotype: A much larger clone is a single base away; this may be a read error. The genes are TRBV6-2 or TRBV6-3 and TRBJ1-2, with D perhaps TRBD1 (5 bases). V was pared by 6 bases and J by 4 bases, with 18 bases between. The germline gives CDR1 MNHEY, CDR2 SVGEGT. The CDR3 consists of 15 residues. CDR3 DNA sequence: TGTGCCAGCAGATTAGCGTTGGGGACGGTCTATGGCTACACCTTC. Translated: CASRLALGTVYGYTF.

This clonotype has just a few counts. The genes are TRBV20-1 and TRBJ1-6, with D maybe TRBD1 (6 bases). Germline V gene data show CDR1 as DFQATT and CDR2 as SNEGSKA (reference sequence). The ends were cut back, 3 bases at V and 6 bases at J, with 12 bases in the middle. This CDR3 region has 14 residues. The CDR3: CSASPTGFNSPLHF. The CDR3 coding sequence is TGCAGTGCTAGCCCGACAGGCTTTAATTCACCCCTCCACTTT.

V usage is TRBV6-2 or TRBV6-3 and J usage is TRBJ2-3; perhaps TRBD1 as D (6 bases). The V and J ends lost 4 bases and 2 bases respectively, with 13 bases between them. CDR3 length: 15 residues. In germline, CDR1 is MNHEY, CDR2 SVGEGT. CDR3 sequence reads: CASSSGTTHTDTQYF. Written as DNA, the CDR3 is TGTGCCAGCAGTTCCGGGACAACCCACACAGATACGCAGTATTTT.

This clonotype has a handful of counts. The chain links TRBV12-3 or TRBV12-4 to TRBJ2-1; D is unresolved. The CDR3 is made up of 11 amino acids. The V gene lost 2 bases and the J gene lost 9 bases, with 5 bases spanning the gap. CDR3 in DNA: TGTGCCAGCAGTTTATCGAGTGAGCAGTTCTTC. It is translated as CASSLSSEQFF.

This clonotype has just a few counts. The chain employs TRBV5-1 and TRBJ2-5, with D perhaps matching TRBD2 (7 bases). V lost 5 bases and J lost 5, with 16 bases in between. Germline lookup yields CDR1 SGHRS and CDR2 YFSETQ. The CDR3 spans 14 residues. CDR3 DNA: TGCGCCAGCAGAAACCGCGGGGGCACTGAGACCCAGTACTTC. This translates into CASRNRGGTETQYF. The full variable domain, its missing parts supplied by reference TRBV5-1 and TRBJ2-5, is KAGVTQTPRYLIKTRGQQVTLSCSPISGHRSVSWYQQTPGQGLQFLFEYFSETQRNKGNFPGRFSGRQFSNSRSEMNVSTLELGDSALYLCASRNRGGTETQYFGPGTRLLVL.

This clonotype was detected ten times or more. This sequence joins TRBV18 and TRBJ2-7, with 8 bases fitting TRBD2. Germline-derived CDR1 and CDR2 are KGHSH and LQKENI. This CDR3 spans 16 amino acids. V shed 1 base, J shed 2 bases, and the junction held 7 bases outside the gene matches. The CDR3 coding sequence is TGTGCCAGCTCACCACGGGCTGTCGGGAGGGCCTACGAGCAGTACTTC. It translates to CASSPRAVGRAYEQYF.

The chain is built from TRBV10-3 and TRBJ2-1, with 11 bases that match TRBD2. Per germline, CDR1 ENHRY and CDR2 SYGVKD. The junction had 10 bases not matched to a gene; V was cut back by 6 bases and J by 9 bases. This CDR3 is built from 15 residues. The CDR3 nucleotides read TGTGCCATCAGGAGGGATAGCGGGAGGGCCGGTGAGCAGTTCTTC. This encodes CAIRRDSGRAGEQFF.

This clonotype was seen at least ten times. The rearrangement links TRBV20-1 to TRBJ2-7, with 13 nucleotides matching TRBD2. The CDR3 consists of 15 residues. After removal of 6 bases from V and 2 bases from J, the junction contained 7 bases not matched to a gene. CDR1 DFQATT and CDR2 SNEGSKA come from the germline V gene (reference sequence). CDR3: CSARTSGSGTYEQYF. The CDR3 DNA sequence: TGCAGTGCGAGGACTAGCGGGAGCGGTACCTACGAGCAGTACTTC.

The V gene is TRBV6-5, the J gene TRBJ1-5, with a possible D match to TRBD1 (5 bases). Trimming removed 2 bases at V and 7 bases at J, with 15 bases between. Germline CDR1 reads MNHEY; CDR2 reads SVGAGI. CDR3 length equals 15 residues. CDR3 nucleotides: TGTGCCAGCAGTTACGCAGGATCTGCAGGGCAGCCCCAGCATTTT. Its protein is CASSYAGSAGQPQHF.

V gene TRBV7-7 combines with J gene TRBJ2-7; D uncertain. Trimming removed 1 base from V and 2 bases from J, with 12 bases in between. Germline CDR1 reads SSHAT; CDR2 reads FNYEAQ (reference sequence). The CDR3 is made up of 15 amino acids. The CDR3 nucleotides read TGTGCCAGCAGCTTAGACGTCGGTTTCACCTACGAGCAGTACTTC. Its protein product is CASSLDVGFTYEQYF.

This clonotype was seen only a few times. J is TRBJ1-2 and V is TRBV4-1; D possibly corresponds to TRBD1 (5 bases). This CDR3 contains 14 residues. Germline V gene lookup returns CDR1 MGHRA and CDR2 YSYEKL. V shed 0 bases and J shed 8 bases, with 13 bases lying between them. CDR3 in amino acids: CASSQEVQGSGYTF. The CDR3 nucleotides are TGCGCCAGCAGCCAAGAAGTTCAGGGATCCGGCTACACCTTC.

This clonotype appeared a few times. CDR3 in amino acids: CASSLGSDQPQHF. The CDR3 coding sequence is TGTGCCAGCAGCTTAGGTTCCGACCAGCCCCAGCATTTT. The gene calls are TRBV7-6 and TRBJ1-5; D call uncertain. The CDR3 sequence is 13 residues long. CDR1 SGHVS and CDR2 FNYEAQ come from the germline V gene. Trimming removed 1 base from V and 7 bases from J, with 8 bases in between.

This clonotype was counted only a few times. The chain is built from TRBV20-1 and TRBJ2-1; D is undetermined. Trimming pared 4 bases from V and 2 bases from J, leaving 12 bases between. The CDR3 spans 14 residues. Per germline, CDR1 DFQATT and CDR2 SNEGSKA (reference sequence). The CDR3 DNA reads as TGCAGTGCTATCGATCAACGGACCTACAATGAGCAGTTCTTC. Its translation is CSAIDQRTYNEQFF.

This clonotype was picked up a small number of times. The chain links TRBV6-5 to TRBJ2-3, with D tentatively TRBD2 (6 bases). Trimming took off 6 bases at V and 2 bases at J, with 12 bases between the two ends. The germline gives CDR1 MNHEY, CDR2 SVGAGI. This CDR3 has 14 residues. The DNA for the CDR3 is TGTGCCAGCAGCCCCCCGGGAGTCACAGATACGCAGTATTTT. Its translation: CASSPPGVTDTQYF.

This clonotype has ten or more counts. V and J are TRBV10-3 and TRBJ2-1; 12 bases fit TRBD1. CDR3 length: 13 residues. The junction had 5 bases not matched to a gene; V was cut back by 8 bases and J by 9 bases. Germline CDR1 and CDR2: ENHRY and SYGVKD. This CDR3 reads CAIWDRGRVEQFF. CDR3 in DNA: TGTGCCATCTGGGACAGGGGGCGAGTTGAGCAGTTCTTC.

V gene TRBV20-1 combines with J gene TRBJ2-2, with a tentative D call TRBD2 (6 bases). There are 14 residues in the CDR3. Trimming removed 1 base at V and 1 base at J, with 7 bases between. Looked up from germline, CDR1 is DFQATT and CDR2 is SNEGSKA (reference sequence). CDR3 loop: CSARGDWNTGELFF. CDR3 bases: TGCAGTGCTAGAGGGGACTGGAACACCGGGGAGCTGTTTTTT.

This chain joins TRBV29-1 and TRBJ2-3, with 9 bases fitting TRBD1. The germline gives CDR1 SQVTM, CDR2 ANQGSEA. V trimming: 7 bases; J trimming: 4 bases; junction bases outside the gene matches: 6. The CDR3 sequence is 13 residues long. CDR3 sequence: CSAGQGQADTQYF. In nucleotides, the CDR3 is TGCAGCGCGGGACAGGGTCAGGCAGATACGCAGTATTTT.

A few counts support this clonotype. V gene TRBV7-8 combines with J gene TRBJ2-1, with a possible D match to TRBD2 (5 bases). Germline V lookup: CDR1 SGHVS, CDR2 FQNEAQ. The CDR3 is 15 residues long. V gave up 5 bases and J gave up 0 bases, with 11 bases separating them. The CDR3 DNA follows: TGTGCCAGCAGCGTCCGGGAAAGCTCCTACAATGAGCAGTTCTTC. Translated, it gives CASSVRESSYNEQFF.

The chain couples TRBV20-1 to TRBJ1-2, with D tentatively TRBD1 (5 bases). This CDR3 is built from 16 residues. V was shortened by 4 bases and J by 2 bases, with 20 bases between the two germline ends. Germline lookup yields CDR1 DFQATT and CDR2 SNEGSKA (reference sequence). The CDR3 DNA reads TGCAGTGCTACCGCCTCCGGGACCCCGAGGAACTATGGCTACACCTTC. Translating it yields CSATASGTPRNYGYTF.